A single T cell receptor (beta chain) is shown here with its context. The CDR3 runs 12 residues. Trimming shortened V by 1 base and J by 4 bases, and 7 bases separated the two germline ends. Germline CDR1 is SQVTM and CDR2 is ANQGSEA. The data stem from a study of blood T cell repertoires in COVID-19. Participants had their cohort set by participant-reported clinical history. Two negative PCRs, clearance, or symptom resolution were required of recovered Cohort 3 donors. As handled by the study authors: Reference gene primer amplification gave nucleated cell count estimates. Some clones are missing from TCRdb's copy, which holds only in-frame ones; the method was immunoSEQ multiplex PCR. Clone size and V and J calls were adopted from that table, with D and trimming inferred from the DNA. Among 250,000 to 350,000 clones listed, approximately 85% were seen once.

Material for sequencing was PBMCs or T cells enriched from blood (not recorded which). The rearrangement links TRBV29-1 to TRBJ1-2; D gene ambiguous. The TCR originated in a woman aged 25 to 39 who had recovered from COVID-19. CDR3 nucleotides: TGCAGCGTTGAAGGGCGGAGCTATGGCTACACCTTC. Amino acid sequence: CSVEGRSYGYTF.